This TCR beta chain was identified during a study of PD-1 blockade in classical Hodgkin lymphoma. Findings of the study overall: TCR diversity at baseline was reported to be reduced in newly diagnosed patients relative to healthy donors. In CD4+ cells, TCR diversity went up significantly by C4D1, but in CD8+ cells it did not.

This table comes from immunoSEQ multiplex PCR, and its TCRdb copy is limited to in-frame clones, with some not included. The sample lists under 95,000 clones; 93% were seen once. Trimming cost V 6 bases and J 0 bases, with 17 bases left between them. Germline loops: CDR1 MRHNA, CDR2 SNTAGT. The CDR3 sequence is 17 residues long. A note on this clone: Its antigen is undetermined.

Each and every patient relapsed after autologous stem cell transplantation, and patients got differing brentuximab vedotin exposure. The receptor was isolated from a human donor with classical Hodgkin lymphoma. The specimen comprised peripheral blood mononuclear cells (PBMCs), sampled at baseline. V usage is TRBV6-4 and J usage is TRBJ2-2, with D possibly being TRBD2 (5 bases). The CDR3: CASSRASLGPNTGELFF. For the CDR3, the DNA is TGTGCCAGCAGCCGAGCTAGCCTCGGCCCGAACACCGGGGAGCTGTTTTTT.